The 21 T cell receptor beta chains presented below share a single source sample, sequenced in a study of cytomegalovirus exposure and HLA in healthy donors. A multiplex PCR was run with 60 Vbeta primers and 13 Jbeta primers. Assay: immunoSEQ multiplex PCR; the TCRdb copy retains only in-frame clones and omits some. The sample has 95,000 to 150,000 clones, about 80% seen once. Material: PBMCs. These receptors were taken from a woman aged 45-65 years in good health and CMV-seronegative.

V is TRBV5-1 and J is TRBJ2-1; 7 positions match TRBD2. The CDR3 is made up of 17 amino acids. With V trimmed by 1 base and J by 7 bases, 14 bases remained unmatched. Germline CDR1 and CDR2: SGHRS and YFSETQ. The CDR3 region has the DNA TGCGCCAGCAGCTTGATACCCGGGCTAGCGGAATTTAATGAGCAGTTCTTC. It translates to CASSLIPGLAEFNEQFF.

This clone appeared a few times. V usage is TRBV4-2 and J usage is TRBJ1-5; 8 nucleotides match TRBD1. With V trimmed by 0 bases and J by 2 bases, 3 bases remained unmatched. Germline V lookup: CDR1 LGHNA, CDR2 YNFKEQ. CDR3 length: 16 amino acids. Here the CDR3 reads CASSQEDRAGNQPQHF. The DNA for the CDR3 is TGTGCCAGCAGCCAAGAGGACAGGGCTGGCAATCAGCCCCAGCATTTT.

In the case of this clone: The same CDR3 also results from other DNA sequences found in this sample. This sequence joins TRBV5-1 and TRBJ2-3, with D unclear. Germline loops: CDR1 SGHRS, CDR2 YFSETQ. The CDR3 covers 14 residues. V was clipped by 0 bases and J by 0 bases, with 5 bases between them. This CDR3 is CASSLGQSTDTQYF. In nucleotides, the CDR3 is TGCGCCAGCAGCTTGGGGCAAAGCACAGATACGCAGTATTTT.

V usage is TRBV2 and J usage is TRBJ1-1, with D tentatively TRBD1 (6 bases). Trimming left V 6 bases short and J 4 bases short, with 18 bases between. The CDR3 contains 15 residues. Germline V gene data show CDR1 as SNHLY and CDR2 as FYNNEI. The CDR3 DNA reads TGTGCCAGCAGGGGTTCAACAGGGTTTGTCACTGAAGCTTTCTTT. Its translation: CASRGSTGFVTEAFF.

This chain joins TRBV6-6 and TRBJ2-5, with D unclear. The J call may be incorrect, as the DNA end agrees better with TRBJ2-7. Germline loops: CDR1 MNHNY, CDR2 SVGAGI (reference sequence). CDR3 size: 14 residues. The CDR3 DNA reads TGTGCCAGCAGTCCCCGAGCGAGCTCCTACGAGCAGTACTTC. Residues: CASSPRASSYEQYF.

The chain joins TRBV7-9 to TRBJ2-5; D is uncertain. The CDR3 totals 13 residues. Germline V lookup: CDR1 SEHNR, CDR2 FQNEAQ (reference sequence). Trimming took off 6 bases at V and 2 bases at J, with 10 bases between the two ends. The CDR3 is CASRSRRQETQYF. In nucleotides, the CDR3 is TGTGCCAGCAGATCGCGCCGGCAAGAGACCCAGTACTTC. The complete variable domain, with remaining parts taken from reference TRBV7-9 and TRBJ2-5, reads DTGVSQNPRHKITKRGQNVTFRCDPISEHNRLYWYRQTLGQGPEFLTYFQNEAQLEKSRLLSDRFSAERPKGSFSTLEIQRTEQGDSAMYLCASRSRRQETQYFGPGTRLLVL.

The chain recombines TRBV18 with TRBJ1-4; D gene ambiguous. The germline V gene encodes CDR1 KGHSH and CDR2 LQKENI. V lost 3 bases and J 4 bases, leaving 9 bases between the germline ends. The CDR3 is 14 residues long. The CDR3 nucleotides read TGTGCCAGCTCACCCTCGGGAATTAATGAAAAACTGTTTTTT. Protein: CASSPSGINEKLFF.

The CDR3 bases are TGTGCCAGCTCTCGCGGAACCTACAATGAGCAGTTCTTC. This translates into CASSRGTYNEQFF. This chain uses TRBV6-5 with TRBJ2-1; D is uncertain. CDR1 MNHEY and CDR2 SVGAGI come from the germline V gene. CDR3 length: 13 residues. V was pared by 8 bases and J by 2 bases, with 10 bases between.

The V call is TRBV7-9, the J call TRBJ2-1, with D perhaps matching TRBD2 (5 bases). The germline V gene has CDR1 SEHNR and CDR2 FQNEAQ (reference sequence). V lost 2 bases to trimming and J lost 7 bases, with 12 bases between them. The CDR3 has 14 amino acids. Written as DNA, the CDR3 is TGTGCCAGCAGCTTAAGCGGACCACCTAATGAGCAGTTCTTC. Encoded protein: CASSLSGPPNEQFF.

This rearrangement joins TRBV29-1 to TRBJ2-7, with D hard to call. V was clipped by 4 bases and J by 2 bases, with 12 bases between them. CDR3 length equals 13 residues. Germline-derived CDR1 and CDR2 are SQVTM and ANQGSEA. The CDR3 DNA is TGCAGCGTTGGACATCGCCTGACCTACGAGCAGTACTTC. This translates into CSVGHRLTYEQYF.

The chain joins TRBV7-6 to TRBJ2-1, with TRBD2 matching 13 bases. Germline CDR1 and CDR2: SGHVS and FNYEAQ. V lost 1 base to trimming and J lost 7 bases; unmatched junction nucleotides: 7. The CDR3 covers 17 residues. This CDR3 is CASSLGLAGGHINEQFF. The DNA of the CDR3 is TGTGCCAGCAGCTTAGGACTAGCGGGAGGTCACATTAATGAGCAGTTCTTC.

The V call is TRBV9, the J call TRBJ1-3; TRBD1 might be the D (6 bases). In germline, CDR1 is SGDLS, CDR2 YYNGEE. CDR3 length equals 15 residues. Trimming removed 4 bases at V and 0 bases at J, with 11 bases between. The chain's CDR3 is CASSPGHLSGNTIYF. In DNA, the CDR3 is TGTGCCAGCAGCCCGGGACACCTCTCTGGAAACACCATATATTTT.

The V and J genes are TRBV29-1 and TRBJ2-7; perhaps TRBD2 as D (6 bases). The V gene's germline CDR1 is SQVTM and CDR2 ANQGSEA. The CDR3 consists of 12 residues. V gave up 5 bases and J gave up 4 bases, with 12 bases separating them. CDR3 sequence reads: CSVSLATYEQYF. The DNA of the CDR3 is TGCAGCGTTTCCCTAGCGACATACGAGCAGTACTTC.

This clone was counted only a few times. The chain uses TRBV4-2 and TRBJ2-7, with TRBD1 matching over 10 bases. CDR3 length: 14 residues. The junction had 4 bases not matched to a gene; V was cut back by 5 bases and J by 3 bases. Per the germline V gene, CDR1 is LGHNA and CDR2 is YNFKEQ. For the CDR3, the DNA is TGTGCCAGCAGCACGGGACAGGGGTACTACGAGCAGTACTTC. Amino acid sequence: CASSTGQGYYEQYF.

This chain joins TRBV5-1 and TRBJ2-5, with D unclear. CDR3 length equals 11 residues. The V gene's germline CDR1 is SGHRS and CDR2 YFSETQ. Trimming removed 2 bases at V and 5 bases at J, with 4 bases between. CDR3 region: CASSFYETQYF. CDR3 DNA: TGCGCCAGCAGCTTTTATGAGACCCAGTACTTC.

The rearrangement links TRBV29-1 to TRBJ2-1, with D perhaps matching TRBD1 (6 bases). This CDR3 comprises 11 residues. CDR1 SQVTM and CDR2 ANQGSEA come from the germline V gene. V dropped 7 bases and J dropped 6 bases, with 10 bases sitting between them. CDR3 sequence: CSARQVNEQFF. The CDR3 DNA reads TGCAGCGCGAGACAGGTCAATGAGCAGTTCTTC.

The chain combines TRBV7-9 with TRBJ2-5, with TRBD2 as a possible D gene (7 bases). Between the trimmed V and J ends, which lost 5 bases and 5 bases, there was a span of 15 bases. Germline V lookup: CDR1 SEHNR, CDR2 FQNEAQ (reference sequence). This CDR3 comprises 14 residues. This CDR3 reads CASSVRGGDETQYF. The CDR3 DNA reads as TGTGCCAGCAGCGTAAGAGGGGGGGACGAGACCCAGTACTTC.

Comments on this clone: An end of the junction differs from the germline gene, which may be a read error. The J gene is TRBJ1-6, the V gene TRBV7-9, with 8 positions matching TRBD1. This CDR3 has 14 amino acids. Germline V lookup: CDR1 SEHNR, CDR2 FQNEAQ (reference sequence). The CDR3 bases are TGTTCCAGCAGCAAGGACAGGGTGGACTCACCCCTCCACTTT. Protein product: CSSSKDRVDSPLHF.

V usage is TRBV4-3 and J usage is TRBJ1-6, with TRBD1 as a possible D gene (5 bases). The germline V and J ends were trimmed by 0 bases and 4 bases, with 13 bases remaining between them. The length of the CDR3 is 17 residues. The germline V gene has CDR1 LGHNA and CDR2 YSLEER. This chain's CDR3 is CASSQEGGGGYNSPLHF. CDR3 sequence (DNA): TGCGCCAGCAGCCAAGAAGGTGGGGGGGGGTATAATTCACCCCTCCACTTT.

CDR3 bases: TGTGCCAGCAGCCTAACGGGACTAGCGGGAGGAGAGACCCAGTACTTC. Its translation: CASSLTGLAGGETQYF. The chain recombines TRBV7-8 with TRBJ2-5; 15 nucleotides line up with TRBD2. The CDR3 sequence is 16 residues long. CDR1 and CDR2 (germline): SGHVS, FQNEAQ. V dropped 5 bases and J dropped 4; count of bases not matched to a gene: 5.

CDR3 DNA sequence: TGTGCCAGTAGTATAACACGCAATCAGCCCCAGCATTTT. This encodes CASSITRNQPQHF. V gene TRBV19 combines with J gene TRBJ1-5; no clear D. CDR1 and CDR2 from the germline V gene are LNHDA and SQIVND (reference sequence). Trimming left V 2 bases short and J 2 bases short, with 4 bases between. This CDR3 contains 13 residues. The whole variable domain, remainder taken from reference TRBV19 and TRBJ1-5, is DGGITQSPKYLFRKEGQNVTLSCEQNLNHDAMYWYRQDPGQGLRLIYYSQIVNDFQKGDIAEGYSVSREKKESFPLTVTSAQKNPTAFYLCASSITRNQPQHFGDGTRLSIL.